This entry lists 32 T cell receptor beta chains sequenced from one sample in a study of neoadjuvant anti-PD-1 for oral cavity cancer. TCRdb's copy holds only in-frame clones and misses some; the assay was immunoSEQ multiplex PCR. The sample lists about 14,000 clones, 55% to 75% seen once, with approximately 2.9% in the top ten. The sample in question was PBMCs, obtained before nivolumab (anti-PD-1) treatment. All receptors derive from a person aged 40 to 85 with oral cavity squamous cell carcinoma.

CDR3 coding DNA: TGCGCCAGCAGTCCGGACAGGGGTAGCTACGAGCAGTACTTC. It specifies CASSPDRGSYEQYF. The V and J genes are TRBV5-1 and TRBJ2-7; 9 nucleotides agree with TRBD1. CDR3 length: 14 residues. V shed 5 bases, J shed 3 bases, and the junction held 6 bases outside the gene matches. CDR1 and CDR2 from the germline V gene are SGHRS and YFSETQ.

The V call is TRBV13, the J call TRBJ1-2; D not certain. Germline V gene lookup returns CDR1 PRHDT and CDR2 FYEKMQ (reference sequence). Trimming cost V 5 bases and J 8 bases, with 18 bases left between them. This CDR3 region has 14 residues. The CDR3 sequence is CASSRAGNSRGYTF. The CDR3 DNA sequence: TGTGCCAGCAGCCGGGCCGGGAACTCAAGGGGCTACACCTTC.

V gene TRBV5-5 combines with J gene TRBJ2-7; D is possibly TRBD2 (6 bases). The V end lost 4 bases, the J end lost 3 bases, and 17 bases lay between the germline ends. This CDR3 comprises 15 residues. Germline V gene data show CDR1 as SGHKS and CDR2 as YYEKEE (reference sequence). The chain's CDR3 is CASSQSGRRFYEQYF. CDR3 DNA: TGTGCCAGCAGCCAAAGCGGGCGTAGGTTCTACGAGCAGTACTTC.

The genes are TRBV11-2 and TRBJ1-2; D not certain. V was cut by 5 bases and J by 1 base, with 11 bases left in between. Germline lookup yields CDR1 SGHAT and CDR2 FQNNGV. This CDR3 region has 14 residues. The CDR3 loop is CASSITTNNYGYTF. The CDR3 DNA sequence: TGTGCCAGCAGCATAACCACGAATAACTATGGCTACACCTTC.

V is TRBV6-1 and J is TRBJ2-5; TRBD1 matches at 8 bases. The V gene's germline CDR1 is MNHNS and CDR2 SASEGT. This CDR3 comprises 14 residues. V was clipped by 3 bases and J by 4 bases; unmatched bases: 4. This chain's CDR3 is CASSDRGRVETQYF. CDR3 DNA: TGTGCCAGCAGTGACAGGGGGCGCGTAGAGACCCAGTACTTC.

J is TRBJ2-7 and V is TRBV6-1, with D hard to call. The V and J ends lost 6 bases and 2 bases respectively, with 11 bases between them. CDR3 length equals 13 residues. Germline V gene data show CDR1 as MNHNS and CDR2 as SASEGT. CDR3 loop: CASRTTTTYEQYF. CDR3 bases: TGTGCCAGCAGGACCACTACAACCTACGAGCAGTACTTC.

This chain connects TRBV6-1 to TRBJ2-5; D tentatively fits TRBD1 or TRBD2 (5 bases each). The CDR3 extends over 14 amino acids. The ends were cut back, 5 bases at V and 10 bases at J, with 20 bases in the middle. Germline CDR1 MNHNS, CDR2 SASEGT. The CDR3 DNA is TGTGCCAGCAGTCCGGGACCCCTTTGGCACGGCCAGTACTTC. Its protein product is CASSPGPLWHGQYF.

The DNA of the CDR3 is TGCGCCAGCAGCTTGTATCCGGGCGGGGAAGAGACCCAGTACTTC. Translated, it gives CASSLYPGGEETQYF. This chain links TRBV5-1 with TRBJ2-5, with a weak D call TRBD2 (6 bases). From germline, CDR1 is SGHRS and CDR2 YFSETQ. This CDR3 region has 15 residues. Trimming removed 1 base at V and 3 bases at J, with 13 bases between. Supplemented by reference TRBV5-1 and TRBJ2-5, the full variable domain reads KAGVTQTPRYLIKTRGQQVTLSCSPISGHRSVSWYQQTPGQGLQFLFEYFSETQRNKGNFPGRFSGRQFSNSRSEMNVSTLELGDSALYLCASSLYPGGEETQYFGPGTRLLVL.

V and J are TRBV6-5 and TRBJ1-1; TRBD1 matches 10 bases. V dropped 1 base and J dropped 5; count of bases not matched to a gene: 4. Germline V lookup: CDR1 MNHEY, CDR2 SVGAGI. This CDR3 contains 15 residues. CDR3 bases: TGTGCCAGCAGTTACTGGGACAGGGGTTTGACTGAAGCTTTCTTT. Translating gives CASSYWDRGLTEAFF.

The chain joins TRBV18 to TRBJ2-7; 7 bases are shared with TRBD1. The ends lost 5 bases at V and 2 bases at J; junction bases unmatched: 12. CDR1 is KGHSH and CDR2 is LQKENI in the germline V gene. CDR3 length: 16 residues. CDR3 DNA sequence: TGTGCCAGCTCAGCAGCGACAGGGCTAGGAGCCTACGAGCAGTACTTC. Residues: CASSAATGLGAYEQYF.

The J gene is TRBJ2-7, the V gene TRBV6-6; TRBD1 aligns across 11 bases. CDR3 length: 16 residues. CDR1 and CDR2 (germline): MNHNY, SVGAGI (reference sequence). Trimming at V came to 5 bases and at J to 4 bases, leaving 10 bases not matched to a gene. CDR3 amino acids: CASSNTGTGGSYEQYF. CDR3 nucleotide sequence: TGTGCCAGCAGTAATACCGGGACAGGGGGGAGTTACGAGCAGTACTTC.

The table lists this clone with a few counts. The chain is built from TRBV9 and TRBJ2-2; 10 nucleotides agree with TRBD2. CDR1 is SGDLS and CDR2 is YYNGEE in the germline V gene. CDR3 size: 14 residues. J gave up 5 bases and V 4 bases, and 2 bases lay outside the gene matches. The DNA of the CDR3 is TGTGCCAGCAGCAATAGCGGGAGGACCGGGGAGCTGTTTTTT. Protein: CASSNSGRTGELFF.

This clone has only one observation. The chain joins TRBV19 to TRBJ2-7; D may be TRBD1 or TRBD2 (5 bases each). The CDR3 has 14 residues. Trimming shortened V by 4 bases and J by 4 bases, and 14 bases separated the two germline ends. The germline V gene encodes CDR1 LNHDA and CDR2 SQIVND (reference sequence). CDR3 sequence: CASSTGRERYEQYF. DNA for the CDR3: TGTGCCAGTAGTACGGGACGGGAACGATACGAGCAGTACTTC.

This clone was recorded once. V gene TRBV11-2 combines with J gene TRBJ2-1, with a weak D call TRBD1 (7 bases). The CDR3 sequence is 16 residues long. The V gene's germline CDR1 is SGHAT and CDR2 FQNNGV. V was cut by 5 bases and J by 7 bases, with 21 bases left in between. The CDR3 DNA is TGTGCCAGCAGCCCCCGGGGTAGCAGGGGGGTAAATGAGCAGTTCTTC. Residues: CASSPRGSRGVNEQFF.

V usage is TRBV6-5 and J usage is TRBJ2-2; TRBD1 matches at 9 bases. Germline lookup yields CDR1 MNHEY and CDR2 SVGAGI. J was trimmed by 2 bases and V by 5 bases; bases with no gene match: 3. The CDR3 consists of 15 residues. The DNA for the CDR3 is TGTGCCAGCAGTCGGACAGGGGAAAACACCGGGGAGCTGTTTTTT. Its translation is CASSRTGENTGELFF.

This clone was picked up a small number of times. The V and J genes are TRBV19 and TRBJ2-2; no reliable D call. The CDR3 runs to 13 residues. Germline V gene lookup returns CDR1 LNHDA and CDR2 SQIVND (reference sequence). The germline V and J ends were trimmed by 7 bases and 7 bases, with 13 bases remaining between them. CDR3 sequence reads: CASTSRRFGELFF. The CDR3 DNA follows: TGTGCCAGTACCTCCCGCCGGTTCGGGGAGCTGTTTTTT. Full variable domain (missing parts from reference TRBV19 and TRBJ2-2): DGGITQSPKYLFRKEGQNVTLSCEQNLNHDAMYWYRQDPGQGLRLIYYSQIVNDFQKGDIAEGYSVSREKKESFPLTVTSAQKNPTAFYLCASTSRRFGELFFGEGSRLTVL.

V is TRBV5-4 and J is TRBJ2-2; TRBD1 might be the D (5 bases). Germline V gene lookup returns CDR1 SGHNT and CDR2 YYREEE (reference sequence). The CDR3 extends over 15 amino acids. Deletions cut 4 bases from V and 1 base from J, with 11 bases between. The CDR3 sequence is CASSLSTGNTGELFF. CDR3 in DNA: TGTGCCAGCAGCCTATCCACAGGGAACACCGGGGAGCTGTTTTTT.

The chain carries TRBV15 and TRBJ1-4, with D uncertain. Between the trimmed V and J ends, which lost 0 bases and 8 bases, there was a span of 13 bases. Germline V gene lookup returns CDR1 LNHNV and CDR2 YYDKDF (reference sequence). The CDR3 sequence is 15 residues long. CDR3 DNA: TGTGCCACCAGCAGAGATATCGCGAAGGGAGAAAAACTGTTTTTT. Translation: CATSRDIAKGEKLFF.

The rearrangement links TRBV28 to TRBJ2-7; TRBD2 matches at 8 bases. The CDR3 runs to 17 residues. Looked up from germline, CDR1 is MDHEN and CDR2 is SYDVKM. Unmatched junction bases numbered 12, after V lost 5 bases and J lost 0 bases. The CDR3 region is CASSALPGLESSYEQYF. CDR3 nucleotide sequence: TGTGCCAGCAGTGCCCTGCCGGGACTAGAGAGCTCCTACGAGCAGTACTTC.

CDR3 nucleotides: TGTGCCAGCAGCGATGCGGACAACTATGGCTACACCTTC. Protein: CASSDADNYGYTF. This chain links TRBV9 with TRBJ1-2; D unresolved. The ends were cut back, 3 bases at V and 2 bases at J, with 8 bases in the middle. This CDR3 spans 13 amino acids. The germline gives CDR1 SGDLS, CDR2 YYNGEE.

The V and J genes are TRBV30 and TRBJ1-6; D call uncertain. The CDR3 runs to 12 residues. Looked up from germline, CDR1 is GTSNPN and CDR2 is SVGIG (reference sequence). CDR3 DNA sequence: TGTGGTATTGGGCGGCAAAATTCACCCCTCCACTTT. It yields the protein CGIGRQNSPLHF.

The chain carries TRBV4-1 and TRBJ1-2, with D perhaps matching TRBD1 (6 bases). V lost 1 base and J lost 4, with 16 bases in between. Germline V gives CDR1 MGHRA, CDR2 YSYEKL. This CDR3 contains 16 residues. CDR3 sequence reads: CASSQARQAGGYGYTF. Here the CDR3 DNA reads TGCGCCAGCAGCCAAGCCCGACAGGCGGGCGGCTATGGCTACACCTTC.

The CDR3 coding sequence is TGTGCCAGCAGTGTGCGGACACTGGCAGCGTTGGCGTTCTTC. It translates to CASSVRTLAALAFF. The gene calls are TRBV6-1 and TRBJ2-1; possible D gene TRBD1, 5 bases. The V end was cut by 4 bases, the J end by 15 bases, with 22 bases between. This CDR3 region has 14 residues. CDR1 MNHNS and CDR2 SASEGT come from the germline V gene.

This clone appeared a few times. The chain has TRBV28 and TRBJ2-7, with 12 nucleotides matching TRBD1. Germline loops: CDR1 MDHEN, CDR2 SYDVKM. This CDR3 comprises 17 residues. Losses at the gene ends were 5 bases for V and 3 bases for J; bases not matched to a gene: 11. DNA of the CDR3: TGTGCCAGCAGTCGTACCGGGACAGGGGGCTCTGGCTACGAGCAGTACTTC. It translates to CASSRTGTGGSGYEQYF. Supplemented by reference TRBV28 and TRBJ2-7, the full variable domain reads DVKVTQSSRYLVKRTGEKVFLECVQDMDHENMFWYRQDPGLGLRLIYFSYDVKMKEKGDIPEGYSVSREKKERFSLILESASTNQTSMYLCASSRTGTGGSGYEQYFGPGTRLTVT.

This clone was recorded once. The J gene is TRBJ2-7, the V gene TRBV10-3; 7 bases map to TRBD1. This CDR3 comprises 13 residues. Germline V lookup: CDR1 ENHRY, CDR2 SYGVKD. The junction had 10 bases not matched to a gene; V was cut back by 10 bases and J by 4 bases. CDR3 sequence (DNA): TGTGCCACCGGACAGGAAGAGCGTTACGAGCAGTACTTC. Its protein product is CATGQEERYEQYF.

The chain recombines TRBV30 with TRBJ1-2; D may be TRBD1 (5 bases). The V end was cut by 2 bases, the J end by 6 bases, with 13 bases between. The CDR3 totals 13 residues. Per the germline V gene, CDR1 is GTSNPN and CDR2 is SVGIG (reference sequence). CDR3 sequence reads: CAWSRSGLDGYTF. CDR3 nucleotides: TGTGCCTGGAGTCGGTCAGGGCTCGATGGCTACACCTTC. The complete variable domain, with remaining parts taken from reference TRBV30 and TRBJ1-2, reads SQTIHQWPATLVQPVGSPLSLECTVEGTSNPNLYWYRQAAGRGLQLLFYSVGIGQISSEVPQNLSASRPQDRQFILSSKKLLLSDSGFYLCAWSRSGLDGYTFGSGTRLTVV.

The rearrangement uses TRBV15 and TRBJ2-7, with D perhaps TRBD2 (5 bases). The CDR3 sequence is 17 residues long. V lost 0 bases and J lost 3, with 18 bases in between. In germline, CDR1 is LNHNV, CDR2 YYDKDF (reference sequence). The CDR3 DNA is TGTGCCACCAGCAGAGAAAAGGAAGGACTTACTTACTACGAGCAGTACTTC. The encoded protein is CATSREKEGLTYYEQYF.

The chain employs TRBV9 and TRBJ1-4; D possibly corresponds to TRBD1 (5 bases). V was pared by 4 bases and J by 7 bases, with 8 bases between. The CDR3 extends over 12 amino acids. Per germline, CDR1 SGDLS and CDR2 YYNGEE. The CDR3 nucleotides are TGTGCCAGCAGCCGGGACGGTGAAAAACTGTTTTTT. Amino acids: CASSRDGEKLFF. The full variable domain, with the rest looked up from reference TRBV9 and TRBJ1-4, is DSGVTQTPKHLITATGQRVTLRCSPRSGDLSVYWYQQSLDQGLQFLIQYYNGEERAKGNILERFSAQQFPDLHSELNLSSLELGDSALYFCASSRDGEKLFFGSGTQLSVL.

The rearrangement uses TRBV7-6 and TRBJ1-4, with TRBD1 as a possible D gene (6 bases). V was cut by 5 bases and J by 7 bases, with 14 bases left in between. Per germline, CDR1 SGHVS and CDR2 FNYEAQ. The CDR3 extends over 14 amino acids. The CDR3 region has the DNA TGTGCCAGCAGCCAAGGGGGTACGGGTGAAAAACTGTTTTTT. Protein: CASSQGGTGEKLFF.

Remarks on this clone: Mismatch with germline at one junction end may stem from a read error. The rearrangement joins TRBV5-1 to TRBJ1-1, with a tentative D call TRBD1 (6 bases). CDR1 is SGHRS and CDR2 is YFSETQ in the germline V gene. The length of the CDR3 is 13 residues. The CDR3 coding sequence is TGCGCCAGCAGCTTGGATAGGGACACCGAAGCTTTCTTT. Its translation: CASSLDRDTEAFF. Full variable domain (outside the CDR3, taken from reference TRBV5-1 and TRBJ1-1): KAGVTQTPRYLIKTRGQQVTLSCSPISGHRSVSWYQQTPGQGLQFLFEYFSETQRNKGNFPGRFSGRQFSNSRSEMNVSTLELGDSALYLCASSLDRDTEAFFGQGTRLTVV.

This rearrangement joins TRBV18 to TRBJ2-7; 8 nucleotides agree with TRBD2. V lost 6 bases and J lost 5; bases outside the gene matches: 15. The CDR3 is made up of 16 amino acids. Looked up from germline, CDR1 is KGHSH and CDR2 is LQKENI. As DNA, the CDR3 is TGTGCCAGCTCTCCCACGGCGAGCGGGAGTAGAGACGAGCAGTACTTC. Protein: CASSPTASGSRDEQYF.

The chain joins TRBV6-5 to TRBJ1-1; D is ambiguous. Germline CDR1 and CDR2: MNHEY and SVGAGI. The germline V and J ends were trimmed by 5 bases and 1 base, with 8 bases remaining between them. The CDR3 runs to 13 residues. The CDR3 DNA reads as TGTGCCAGCAGTACCCAGAAGAACACTGAAGCTTTCTTT. This encodes CASSTQKNTEAFF.